These 3 T cell receptor beta chains were all obtained from the same sample, sequenced in a study of blood T cell repertoires in COVID-19. TCRdb's copy holds only in-frame clones and misses some; the assay was immunoSEQ multiplex PCR. The table shows approximately 66,000 clones, with 88% occurring only once. The specimen sequenced was peripheral blood. These TCRs come from a woman aged 50 to 60 with active or convalescent COVID-19.

In its sample, this clone was seen a few times. The chain is built from TRBV10-3 and TRBJ1-5; D might be TRBD1 (5 bases). Germline V gene sequence: CDR1 ENHRY, CDR2 SYGVKD. This CDR3 contains 13 residues. The V gene lost 5 bases and the J gene lost 2 bases, with 7 bases spanning the gap. The CDR3 region is CAISTGGNQPQHF. Written as DNA, the CDR3 is TGTGCCATCAGTACAGGCGGCAATCAGCCCCAGCATTTT.

This clone was counted only a few times. CDR3 DNA: TGTGCCTGGAGCCGTAGTGGGGCTTGGGGCTACACCTTC. This codes for CAWSRSGAWGYTF. The V call is TRBV30, the J call TRBJ1-2, with D possibly being TRBD1 (5 bases). This CDR3 region has 13 residues. Deletions cut 3 bases from V and 8 bases from J, with 16 bases between. Germline assignment: CDR1 GTSNPN and CDR2 SVGIG (reference sequence).

The chain combines TRBV29-1 with TRBJ2-3, with a possible D match to TRBD2 (5 bases). Trimming removed 4 bases at V and 0 bases at J, with 11 bases between. The germline gives CDR1 SQVTM, CDR2 ANQGSEA. The CDR3 covers 14 residues. The DNA of the CDR3 is TGCAGCGTTGTACGAGGGATTAGCACAGATACGCAGTATTTT. It is translated as CSVVRGISTDTQYF.